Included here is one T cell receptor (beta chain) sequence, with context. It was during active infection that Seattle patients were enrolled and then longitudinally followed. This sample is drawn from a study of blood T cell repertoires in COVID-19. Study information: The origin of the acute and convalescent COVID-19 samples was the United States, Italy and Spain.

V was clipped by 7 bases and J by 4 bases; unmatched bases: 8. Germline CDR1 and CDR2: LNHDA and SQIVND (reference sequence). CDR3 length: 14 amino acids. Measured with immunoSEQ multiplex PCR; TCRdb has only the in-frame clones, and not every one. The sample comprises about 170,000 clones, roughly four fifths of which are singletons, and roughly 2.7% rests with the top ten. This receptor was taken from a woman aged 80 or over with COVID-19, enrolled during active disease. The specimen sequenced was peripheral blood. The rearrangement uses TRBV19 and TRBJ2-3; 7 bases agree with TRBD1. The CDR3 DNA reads TGTGCCAGTATTGGCAGGGGGAGACCAGATACGCAGTATTTT. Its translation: CASIGRGRPDTQYF.